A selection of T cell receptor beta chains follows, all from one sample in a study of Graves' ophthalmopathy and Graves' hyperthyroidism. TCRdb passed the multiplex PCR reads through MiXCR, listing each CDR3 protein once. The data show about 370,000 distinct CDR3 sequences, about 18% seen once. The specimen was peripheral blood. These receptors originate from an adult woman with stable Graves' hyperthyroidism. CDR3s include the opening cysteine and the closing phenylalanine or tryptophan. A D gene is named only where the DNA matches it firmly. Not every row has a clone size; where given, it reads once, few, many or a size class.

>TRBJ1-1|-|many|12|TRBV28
CASSLPGGYAFF
TGTGCCAGCAGTTTACCCGGTGGGTATGCTTTCTTT
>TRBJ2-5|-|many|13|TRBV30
CAWSVRHQETQYF
TGTGCCTGGAGTGTACGACACCAAGAGACCCAGTACTTC
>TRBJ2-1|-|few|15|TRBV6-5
CASSLELGSYNEQFF
TGTGCCAGCAGTCTCGAGTTGGGTAGCTACAATGAGCAGTTCTTC
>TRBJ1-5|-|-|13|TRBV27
CASMSPDGLAQHF
TGTGCCAGCATGAGCCCCGACGGGCTGGCCCAGCATTTT
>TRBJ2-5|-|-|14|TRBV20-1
CSARDGVRGETQYF
TGCAGTGCTAGAGATGGGGTTCGGGGAGAGACCCAGTACTTC
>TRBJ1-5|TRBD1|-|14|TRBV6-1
CASRGTGVGQPQHF
TGTGCCAGCCGCGGGACAGGGGTGGGTCAGCCCCAGCATTTT
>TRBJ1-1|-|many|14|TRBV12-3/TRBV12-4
CASSRQVVNTEAFF
TGTGCCAGCTCAAGACAGGTCGTGAACACTGAAGCTTTCTTT
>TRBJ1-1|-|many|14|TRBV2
CASSEEQGSTEAFF
TGTGCCAGCAGTGAAGAACAGGGAAGCACTGAAGCTTTCTTT
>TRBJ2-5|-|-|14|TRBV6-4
CATRGRQRMETQYF
TGTGCCACCCGCGGTCGACAGAGGATGGAGACCCAGTACTTC
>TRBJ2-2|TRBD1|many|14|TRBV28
CASRRTGGTGELFF
TGTGCCAGCAGAAGGACAGGGGGGACCGGGGAGCTGTTTTTT
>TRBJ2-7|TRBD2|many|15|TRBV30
CAWSPLATPPYEQYF
TGTGCCTGGAGTCCACTAGCGACACCTCCCTACGAGCAGTACTTC
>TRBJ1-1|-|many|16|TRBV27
CASSWSGRDRYTEAFF
TGTGCCAGCAGTTGGTCGGGCCGGGATAGGTACACTGAAGCTTTCTTT
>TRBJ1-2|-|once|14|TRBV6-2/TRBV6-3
CASSLVEINYGYTF
TGTGCCAGCAGTTTGGTGGAGATCAACTATGGCTACACCTTC
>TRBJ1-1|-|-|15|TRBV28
CASTSSAGLITEAFF
TGTGCCAGCACTTCCTCAGCCGGTCTCATCACTGAAGCTTTCTTT
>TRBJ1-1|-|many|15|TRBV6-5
CASSYIRGADTEAFF
TGTGCCAGCAGTTACATTCGGGGTGCCGACACTGAAGCTTTCTTT
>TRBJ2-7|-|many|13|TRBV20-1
CSARDLQTYEQYF
TGCAGTGCTAGAGATTTACAGACCTACGAGCAGTACTTC
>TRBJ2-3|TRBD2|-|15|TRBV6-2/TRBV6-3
CATCRLAGRTDTQYF
TGTGCCACTTGCCGTCTAGCGGGTCGCACAGATACGCAGTATTTT
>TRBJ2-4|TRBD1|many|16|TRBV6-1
CASSERDRGRGFDQYF
TGTGCCAGCAGTGAACGGGACAGGGGGCGCGGGTTCGATCAGTACTTC
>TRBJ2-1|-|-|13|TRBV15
CATDQGLGNEQFF
TGTGCCACCGACCAGGGGTTAGGGAATGAGCAGTTCTTC
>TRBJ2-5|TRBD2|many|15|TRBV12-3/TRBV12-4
CASSRGSGRVETQYF
TGTGCCAGCAGTCGAGGTAGCGGGAGGGTGGAGACCCAGTACTTC
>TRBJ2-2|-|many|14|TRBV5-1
CASSLDTHTGELFF
TGCGCCAGCAGTCTGGACACCCACACCGGGGAGCTGTTTTTT
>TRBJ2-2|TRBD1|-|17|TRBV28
CASSLSAGTGGQGELFF
TGTGCCAGCAGTTTATCTGCCGGGACAGGGGGGCAAGGGGAGCTGTTTTTT
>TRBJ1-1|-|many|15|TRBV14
CASSQERGRGTEAFF
TGTGCCAGCAGCCAAGAGCGGGGGCGCGGGACTGAAGCTTTCTTT
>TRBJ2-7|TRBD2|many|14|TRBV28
CASSLTGRSYEQYF
TGTGCCAGCAGTTTAACCGGGAGGTCCTACGAGCAGTACTTC
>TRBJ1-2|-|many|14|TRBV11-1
CASSPWTAGYGYTF
TGTGCCAGCAGCCCATGGACAGCTGGCTATGGCTACACCTTC
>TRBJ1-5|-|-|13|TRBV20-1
CSALGTPKGPQHF
TGCAGTGCTCTAGGCACCCCCAAGGGACCCCAGCATTTT
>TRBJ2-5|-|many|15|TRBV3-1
CASSLSGRLQETQYF
TGTGCCAGCAGCCTTTCGGGACGGCTCCAAGAGACCCAGTACTTC
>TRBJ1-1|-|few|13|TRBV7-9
CASSLSINTEAFF
TGTGCCAGCAGCTTATCCATTAACACTGAAGCTTTCTTT
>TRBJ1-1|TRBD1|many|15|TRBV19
CASHTGTVLNTEAFF
TGTGCCAGTCATACCGGGACAGTATTGAACACTGAAGCTTTCTTT
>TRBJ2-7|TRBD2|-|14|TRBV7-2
CASIPGGMLYEQYF
TGTGCCAGCATCCCGGGGGGGATGCTTTACGAGCAGTACTTC
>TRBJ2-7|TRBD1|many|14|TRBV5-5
CASSRDRAGYEQYF
TGTGCCAGCAGTCGGGACAGGGCGGGGTACGAGCAGTACTTC
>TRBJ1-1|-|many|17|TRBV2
CASSEETRSVQNTEAFF
TGTGCCAGCAGTGAAGAGACTAGGAGCGTACAGAACACTGAAGCTTTCTTT
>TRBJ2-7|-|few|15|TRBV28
CASSFQGRELGEQYF
TGTGCCAGCAGTTTCCAGGGAAGGGAGCTGGGCGAGCAGTACTTC
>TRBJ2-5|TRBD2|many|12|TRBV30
CAWSRGGSDQYF
TGTGCCTGGAGTCGGGGAGGGTCCGACCAGTACTTC
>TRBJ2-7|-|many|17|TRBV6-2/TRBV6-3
CASRLSDFPMGYYEQYF
TGTGCCAGCCGCTTGTCTGATTTTCCGATGGGCTACTACGAGCAGTACTTC
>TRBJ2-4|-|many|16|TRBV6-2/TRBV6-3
CASSPSGLGYGNIQYF
TGTGCCAGCAGCCCCTCAGGGTTGGGATACGGAAACATTCAGTACTTC
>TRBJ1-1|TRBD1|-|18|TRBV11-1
CASSRRDRDSHPWGKAFF
TGTGCCAGCAGTCGGCGGGACAGGGATAGTCATCCTTGGGGAAAAGCTTTCTTT
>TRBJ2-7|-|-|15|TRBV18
CASSRRFGVFDEQYF
TGTGCCAGCTCACGAAGATTTGGGGTATTCGACGAGCAGTACTTC
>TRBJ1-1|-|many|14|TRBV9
CASSPTRWGPEAFF
TGTGCCAGCAGCCCCACTCGTTGGGGTCCCGAAGCTTTCTTT
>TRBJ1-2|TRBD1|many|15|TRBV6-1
CASRPTGQGNYGYTF
TGTGCCAGCAGGCCAACAGGACAGGGGAACTATGGCTACACCTTC